The rows below give T cell receptor beta chains drawn from one sample of a study of cytomegalovirus exposure and HLA in healthy donors. Profiling relied on immunoSEQ multiplex PCR, and the TCRdb table lists in-frame clones only, not all of them. The repertoire holds 75,000 to 90,000 clones, with around 70% as singletons. The sample was PBMCs. Receptors were obtained from a woman aged 35 to 49 in good health and CMV-seropositive. Each CDR3 is given with its conserved first and last residue. Each record gives: CDR3 protein, J gene, V gene.

CASGFGGYNEQFF,TRBJ2-1,TRBV12-5
CASSLPFYKRGPNEKLFF,TRBJ1-4,TRBV28
CASRLTGSDGYTF,TRBJ1-2,TRBV27
CSARGGTGSYEQYF,TRBJ2-7,TRBV29-1
CASSSMDRGLNSPLHF,TRBJ1-6,TRBV7-9
CASSRPTRGTEKSYEQYF,TRBJ2-7,TRBV5-6
CASSLGLAGGQETQYF,TRBJ2-5,TRBV7-7
CASSPQGSGGRDTQYF,TRBJ2-3,TRBV18
CASRSGENSGNTIYF,TRBJ1-3,TRBV13
CASSPTGESGANVLTF,TRBJ2-6,TRBV2
CASTLGGYTDTQYF,TRBJ2-3,TRBV21-1
CASSLTGGQETQYF,TRBJ2-5,TRBV9
CASSDGTGGSYEQYF,TRBJ2-7,TRBV6-6
CASSTTATARDTQYF,TRBJ2-3,TRBV7-9
CASSLQTGGYGYTF,TRBJ1-2,TRBV19
CASPRGLGGTADTEAFF,TRBJ1-1,TRBV19